This T cell receptor beta chain was identified in a study of shared clonotypes between healthy human individuals. Study as a whole: Donor ages ranged 18 to 49 years: two women, three men.

Every subset had its genomic DNA shared out evenly among several immunoSEQ plates. Using 200 ng DNA, around 30,000 T cell genomes, the sorted-subset replicate PCRs were run. In the original processing: Because ImmunoSEQ provided only junction sequences with no quality scores, the filtering differed. Here immunoSEQ multiplex PCR was the method, and the copy in TCRdb shows in-frame clones only, minus some. V, J and clone size reflect that table, while D and trimming were determined from the DNA. The repertoire includes tens of thousands of clones, about 63% of them detected once, and around 50% sits in the top ten. The CDR3 has 15 amino acids. The V and J ends lost 5 bases and 2 bases respectively, with 10 bases between them. Germline V gives CDR1 LNHNV, CDR2 YYDKDF (reference sequence).

Sequencing was performed on memory CD8+ T cells sorted from blood. Described subset: CD45RO+ cells pooled with CCR7-negative TemRA cells. This receptor was obtained from a man aged 25 to 40 in good health. The chain employs TRBV15 and TRBJ2-6; the D is unclear. The CDR3 loop reads CATSPKRTGANVLTF. For the CDR3, the DNA is TGTGCCACCAGCCCAAAACGTACTGGGGCCAACGTCCTGACTTTC.